This is a list of T cell receptor beta chains from one sample in a study of blood T cell repertoires in COVID-19. Generated by immunoSEQ multiplex PCR, the TCRdb table keeps only in-frame clones and is missing some. This sample carries just over 150,000 clones, approximately 90% of them seen once, and the ten largest clones take about 15%. The specimen sequenced was peripheral blood. The source of these receptors is a woman aged 40 to 50 with acute or convalescent COVID-19. Each CDR3 is given with its conserved first and last residue. A D gene is named only where the DNA matches it firmly. The size entry is marked missing in some rows and otherwise reads once, few, many or a size class.

v_gene	j_gene	d_gene	abundance	CDR3nt	CDR3aa
TRBV28	TRBJ1-2	.	.	TGTGCCAGCAGAGAAAAACGGCGGACATCCCGAGCGGGGGACTATGGCTACACCTTC	CASREKRRTSRAGDYGYTF
TRBV5-4	TRBJ2-1	TRBD2	.	TGTGCCAGCAGCAGGCTGACTAGCGGGGGGGCCCGGGATGAGCAGTTCTTC	CASSRLTSGGARDEQFF
TRBV24-1	TRBJ2-7	.	.	TGTGCCACCAGTAATACAGGGCGTTCCTACGAGCAGTACTTC	CATSNTGRSYEQYF
TRBV19	TRBJ2-4	TRBD1	.	TGTGCCAGACCGGGACAGGCCAAAAACATTCAGTACTTC	CARPGQAKNIQYF
TRBV7-6	TRBJ2-2	.	.	TGTGCCAGCAGCTTTCGACAGGCGAACACCGGGGAGCTGTTTTTT	CASSFRQANTGELFF
TRBV6-5	TRBJ2-7	TRBD2	.	TGTGCCAGCAGCCGCGATAGCGGGGCCTACGAGCAGTACTTC	CASSRDSGAYEQYF
TRBV11-2	TRBJ2-3	.	.	TGTGCCAGCAGCTTTGGCGGAGATACGCAGTATTTT	CASSFGGDTQYF
TRBV7-7	TRBJ2-2	TRBD1	once	TGTGCCAGCAGCTTAGGGACAGGACTTAGTACCGGGGAGCTGTTTTTT	CASSLGTGLSTGELFF
TRBV6-5	TRBJ1-2	TRBD1	.	TGTGCCAGCAGTTACTCGTCGGACAGGCTCACCTATGGCTACACCTTC	CASSYSSDRLTYGYTF
TRBV4-1	TRBJ2-2	TRBD2	.	TGCGCCAGCAGCCAGGGACTAGCGGGAAGGATCTCCGGGGAGCTGTTTTTT	CASSQGLAGRISGELFF
TRBV27	TRBJ1-1	.	once	TGTGCCAGCAGTGTATTGGGTGCGGTTGCCGGTGAAGCTTTCTTT	CASSVLGAVAGEAFF
TRBV4-2	TRBJ1-2	TRBD1	.	TGTGCCAGCAGCCAAGCAGAGGGACAGCATAACTATGGCTACACCTTC	CASSQAEGQHNYGYTF
TRBV6-5	TRBJ2-1	TRBD1	.	TGTGCCAGCGTACAGGGGGCCTATGAGCAGTTCTTC	CASVQGAYEQFF
TRBV4-1	TRBJ2-7	TRBD1	once	TGCGCCAGCAGCCAAGTCGGCAGGGGGCGTTATGGTAGTAGTTACGAGCAGTACTTC	CASSQVGRGRYGSSYEQYF
TRBV12-5	TRBJ1-2	.	.	TGTGCTAGTGGTCTTTCCTGGGGGCGCGGCTACACCTTC	CASGLSWGRGYTF
TRBV5-4	TRBJ2-7	TRBD2	.	TGTGCCAGCTCACCGTCCATACGGGAGGGCCAGGTCGAGCAGTACTTC	CASSPSIREGQVEQYF
TRBV24-1	TRBJ2-7	.	.	TGTGCCACCAGTGGGACAGTTTCCGACGAGCAGTACTTC	CATSGTVSDEQYF
TRBV7-9	TRBJ2-5	TRBD2	.	TGTGCCAGCATGCCTAGCGGGTCCCAAGAGACCCAGTACTTC	CASMPSGSQETQYF
TRBV6-5	TRBJ1-5	TRBD1	.	TGTGCCAGCAGTATAGACAGGGTCGGGAATCAGCCCCAGCATTTT	CASSIDRVGNQPQHF
TRBV28	TRBJ1-1	TRBD1	once	TGTGCCAGCAGCCTACTTGACAGGGAGAACACTGAAGCTTTCTTT	CASSLLDRENTEAFF
TRBV11-3	TRBJ1-4	.	.	TGTGCCAGCAGCTTAGGCGTCACCGCAACTAATGAAAAACTGTTTTTT	CASSLGVTATNEKLFF
TRBV30	TRBJ1-5	.	.	TGTGCCTGGAGTGTAAGAGGGGCAGGGGAACAGCCCCAGCATTTT	CAWSVRGAGEQPQHF
TRBV30	TRBJ1-4	.	.	TGTGCCTGGAGTGTTCGAACAGGGAGGGGACTGTTTTTT	CAWSVRTGRGLFF
TRBV9	TRBJ2-3	.	.	TGTGCCAGCAGCGTAGCTCCGTCTAGAGATACGCAGTATTTT	CASSVAPSRDTQYF
TRBV4-1	TRBJ2-7	.	.	TGCGCCAGCAGCCAAGGGACAGCATCCTACGAGCAGTACTTC	CASSQGTASYEQYF
TRBV15	TRBJ1-6	.	.	TGTGCCACCAGCGAGGACAGAAGCTCCTATAATTCACCCCTCCACTTT	CATSEDRSSYNSPLHF
TRBV9	TRBJ2-1	.	.	TGTGCCAGCAGCGTAGCAGGGAATTACAATGAGCAGTTCTTC	CASSVAGNYNEQFF
TRBV2	TRBJ2-2	TRBD2	.	TGTGCCAGCAGTCCGACTAGCGGGGGGGCACTCGTCGGGGAGCTGTTTTTT	CASSPTSGGALVGELFF
TRBV2	TRBJ2-3	.	once	TGTGCCAGCTGGGGGGAGACGAGCACAGATACGCAGTATTTT	CASWGETSTDTQYF
TRBV11-2	TRBJ2-3	TRBD2	.	TGTGCCAGCAGCTTAGATCGACTAGCGGGAGGTACCGACTCAGATACGCAGTATTTT	CASSLDRLAGGTDSDTQYF
TRBV19	TRBJ2-3	.	.	TGTGCCAGTAGTATCCCAGGGCCCCGCACAGATACGCAGTATTTT	CASSIPGPRTDTQYF
TRBV6-6	TRBJ2-7	TRBD1	.	TGTGCCAGCACACCGACCGGGACAGGGCTGGACGAGCAGTACTTC	CASTPTGTGLDEQYF
TRBV30	TRBJ2-5	TRBD2	.	TGTGCCTGGAGTGTACGGCGGGCTAGCGGGAGGGGGGAGACCCAGTACTTC	CAWSVRRASGRGETQYF
TRBV19	TRBJ2-7	TRBD2	.	TGTGCCAGTAGTCCTCGGACTAGCGGGAGTTACCGCGAGCAGTACTTC	CASSPRTSGSYREQYF
TRBV9	TRBJ1-1	TRBD1	.	TGTGCCAGCAGCGTCCGAGGACAGGGGAACACTGAAGCTTTCTTT	CASSVRGQGNTEAFF
TRBV11-3	TRBJ2-3	TRBD2	.	TGTGCCAGCAGCCTCACTAGCGGGGGGCTATATACGCAGTATTTT	CASSLTSGGLYTQYF
TRBV6-5	TRBJ2-1	.	once	TGTGCCAGCAGTACCAAACAGGGTACGAATGAGCAGTTCTTC	CASSTKQGTNEQFF
TRBV30	TRBJ1-6	TRBD1	.	TGTGCCTGGAATGCGGCAGGGGGTGCCCTAGGTATCCACTTT	CAWNAAGGALGIHF
TRBV28	TRBJ2-7	TRBD1	.	TGTGCCAGCACCCTGGGACAGCTCTACGAGCAGTACTTC	CASTLGQLYEQYF
TRBV4-1	TRBJ1-1	.	.	TGCGCCAGCAGCCAAGGTGGGGGAGGGGTGAACACTGAAGCTTTCTTT	CASSQGGGGVNTEAFF
TRBV3-1/TRBV3-2	TRBJ2-5	TRBD2	.	TGTGCCAGCAGCCAAGAGGGACTAGCGGGACAAGAGACCCAGTACTTC	CASSQEGLAGQETQYF
TRBV10-3	TRBJ1-2	TRBD1	.	TGTGCCATCTCGGACAGGGAGGGAGGCTACACCTTC	CAISDREGGYTF
TRBV12-3/TRBV12-4	TRBJ2-1	.	.	TGTGCCAGCAGTGGGGGAGGTGAGCAGTTCTTC	CASSGGGEQFF
TRBV28	TRBJ1-1	.	few	TGTGCCAGCAGTAAACAGGCGGCGACGGGTGAAGCTTTCTTT	CASSKQAATGEAFF
TRBV18	TRBJ1-2	TRBD1	once	TGTGCCAGCTCACCATCCACAGGGGGATATGGCTACACCTTC	CASSPSTGGYGYTF